What follows are 9 T cell receptor beta chains derived from one specimen sequenced in a study of T-cell memory formation after mild COVID-19. In TCRdb, the 5' RACE reads were re-called with MiXCR into one record per CDR3 protein. The sample records about 350,000 distinct CDR3 sequences, around 28% being singletons. The sequenced sample consisted of PBMCs or a T cell subset sorted from them (not recorded which). All receptors derive from an adult woman who had mild COVID-19 (a few samples of this study predate the infection). Cell type and time point are not known.

This chain connects TRBV4-1 to TRBJ1-1; possible D gene TRBD1, 6 bases. From germline, CDR1 is MGHRA and CDR2 YSYEKL. There are 16 residues in the CDR3. The germline V and J ends were trimmed by 0 bases and 5 bases, with 16 bases remaining between them. The CDR3 protein is CASSQELGGARTEAFF. The CDR3 bases are TGCGCCAGCAGCCAAGAGCTCGGGGGGGCTAGGACTGAAGCTTTCTTT.

This clonotype was seen only a few times. The gene calls are TRBV5-1 and TRBJ2-2, with D unclear. CDR3 length: 12 residues. Trimming stripped 5 bases from V and 2 bases from J, with 4 bases between. The germline V gene encodes CDR1 SGHRS and CDR2 YFSETQ. The CDR3 bases are TGCGCCAGCAGGGTAAACACCGGGGAGCTGTTTTTT. It specifies CASRVNTGELFF.

This clonotype was seen a few times. This sequence may be a read error, since a much larger clone differs from it by one base. The chain combines TRBV5-6 with TRBJ2-7; D remains ambiguous. V lost 1 base to trimming and J lost 3 bases, with 2 bases between them. Germline assignment: CDR1 SGHDT and CDR2 YYEEEE. The CDR3 totals 11 residues. The chain's CDR3 is CASSLHYEQYF. The CDR3, as DNA: TGTGCCAGCAGCTTGCACTACGAGCAGTACTTC. The whole variable domain, filled in from reference TRBV5-6 and TRBJ2-7, reads DAGVTQSPTHLIKTRGQQVTLRCSPKSGHDTVSWYQQALGQGPQFIFQYYEEEERQRGNFPDRFSGHQFPNYSSELNVNALLLGDSALYLCASSLHYEQYFGPGTRLTVT.

The table lists this clonotype with a few counts. The chain employs TRBV19 and TRBJ1-1; 7 bases map to TRBD1. The V gene end was trimmed by 5 bases and the J gene end by 1 base; junction bases not matched to a gene: 7. The V gene's germline CDR1 is LNHDA and CDR2 SQIVND (reference sequence). The CDR3 is 15 amino acids. In DNA, the CDR3 is TGTGCCAGTAGTTTCGCCGGGACAGAGAACACTGAAGCTTTCTTT. Amino acids: CASSFAGTENTEAFF.

The rearrangement links TRBV12-3 or TRBV12-4 to TRBJ1-1, with D uncertain. This CDR3 has 14 residues. V dropped 8 bases and J dropped 1 base, with 14 bases sitting between them. Here the CDR3 reads CASQSGLTNTEAFF. CDR3 coding DNA: TGTGCCAGCCAATCGGGCTTAACGAACACTGAAGCTTTCTTT.

This clonotype was seen a handful of times. The chain combines TRBV7-3 with TRBJ2-3; 13 nucleotides line up with TRBD2. V was clipped by 1 base and J by 4 bases; unmatched bases: 5. The CDR3 runs to 17 residues. Germline V gives CDR1 SGHTA, CDR2 FQGTGA. CDR3 residues: CASSLNPTSGGSDTQYF. In DNA, the CDR3 is TGTGCCAGCAGCTTAAATCCGACTAGCGGGGGGTCAGATACGCAGTATTTT.

This clonotype came up a few times. The chain uses TRBV7-3 and TRBJ2-3; no clear D. Germline loops: CDR1 SGHTA, CDR2 FQGTGA. V shed 1 base and J shed 6 bases, with 11 bases lying between them. This CDR3 contains 14 residues. CDR3 bases: TGTGCCAGCAGCTTAAGTCCTGGGGTGGATACGCAGTATTTT. As protein: CASSLSPGVDTQYF.

V is TRBV12-3 or TRBV12-4 and J is TRBJ1-5; TRBD1 agrees at 7 bases. Losses at the gene ends were 6 bases for V and 2 bases for J; bases not matched to a gene: 4. The CDR3 is 14 residues long. The CDR3 nucleotides are TGTGCCAGCAGGGCAGGGGGGGGCAATCAGCCCCAGCATTTT. Translation: CASRAGGGNQPQHF.

This clonotype came up a few times. This chain links TRBV20-1 with TRBJ1-5; D may be TRBD1 (5 bases). The V and J ends lost 3 bases and 0 bases respectively, with 12 bases between them. The CDR3 contains 15 residues. Germline CDR1 DFQATT, CDR2 SNEGSKA (reference sequence). The CDR3 is CSARGDQASNQPQHF. The DNA of the CDR3 is TGCAGTGCTAGGGGGGATCAGGCTAGCAATCAGCCCCAGCATTTT.